Sequencing of this T cell receptor (beta chain) was carried out in a study of blood T cell repertoires in COVID-19. Only one count was recorded for this clone. The CDR3 totals 18 residues. CDR1 MGHRA and CDR2 YSYEKL come from the germline V gene. The V end was cut by 2 bases, the J end by 5 bases, with 23 bases between. Authors' processing steps: Amplification of reference gene primers was used by the study to estimate nucleated cell counts. TCRdb's table, derived via immunoSEQ multiplex PCR, lists solely in-frame clones and lacks some. The V and J calls and clone size are taken from that table; D and trimming were inferred from the DNA. The repertoire consists of about 59,000 clones, with around 90% occurring once and the leading ten covering 15% to 20%.

The TCR comes from a woman older than 75 with active COVID-19. The sequencing input was peripheral blood. The J gene is TRBJ2-3, the V gene TRBV4-1; D may be TRBD1 (5 bases). CDR3 DNA sequence: TGCGCCAGCAGCCAACAGCCCTCGGTCGAAGGGGCGGAAGATACGCAGTATTTT. Residues: CASSQQPSVEGAEDTQYF.